This T cell receptor (beta chain) was retrieved from a study of T cell responses to AZD1222 COVID-19 vaccine. This clone occurred once. Antigen specificity is unknown. Study-level points and caveats: The number of AZD1222 recipients seropositive at baseline was only five or six. Among the donors, most were white British and more were female, and clonal diversity was possibly underestimated.

Some clones are missing from TCRdb's copy, which holds only in-frame ones; the method was immunoSEQ multiplex PCR. The table has fewer than 100,000 clones, around 87% seen once. The receptor was derived from an adult in good health. This material consisted of peripheral blood, taken on day 0 of AZD1222 vaccination.

The CDR3 region has the DNA TGTGCCAGCAACCTTGGAGGGTCTGAGCAGTTCTTC. It specifies CASNLGGSEQFF. This chain connects TRBV3-1 (or the pseudogene TRBV3-2) to TRBJ2-1; D may be TRBD2 (6 bases). V shed 7 bases and J shed 9 bases, with 13 bases lying between them. The germline V gene encodes CDR1 LGHDT and CDR2 YNNKEL (reference sequence). The CDR3 contains 12 residues.